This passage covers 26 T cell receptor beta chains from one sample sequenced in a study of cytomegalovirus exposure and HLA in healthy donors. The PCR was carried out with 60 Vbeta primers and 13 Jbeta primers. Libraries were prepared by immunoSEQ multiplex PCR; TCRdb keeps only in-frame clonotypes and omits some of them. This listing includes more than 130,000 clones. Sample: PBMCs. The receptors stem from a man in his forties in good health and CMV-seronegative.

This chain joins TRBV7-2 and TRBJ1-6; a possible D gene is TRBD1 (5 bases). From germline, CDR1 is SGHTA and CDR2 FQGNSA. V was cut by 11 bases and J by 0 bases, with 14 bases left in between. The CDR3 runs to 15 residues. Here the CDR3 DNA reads TGTGCCTACAAGGGGCGGAGCTCCTATAATTCACCCCTCCACTTT. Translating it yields CAYKGRSSYNSPLHF.

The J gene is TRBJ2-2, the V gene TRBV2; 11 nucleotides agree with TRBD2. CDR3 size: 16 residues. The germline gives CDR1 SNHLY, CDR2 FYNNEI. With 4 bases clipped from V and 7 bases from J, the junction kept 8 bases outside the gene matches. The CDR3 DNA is TGTGCCAGCAGTGTACTAGCGGGGGCAGGAATCGGGGAGCTGTTTTTT. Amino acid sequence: CASSVLAGAGIGELFF.

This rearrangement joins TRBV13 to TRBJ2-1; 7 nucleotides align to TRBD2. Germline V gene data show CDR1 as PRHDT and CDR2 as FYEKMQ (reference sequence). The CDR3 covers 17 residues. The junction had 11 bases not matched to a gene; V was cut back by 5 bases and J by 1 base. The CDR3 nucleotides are TGTGCCAGCAGCCAAATGTTGGCGGGGGTTTCCTACAATGAGCAGTTCTTC. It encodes CASSQMLAGVSYNEQFF.

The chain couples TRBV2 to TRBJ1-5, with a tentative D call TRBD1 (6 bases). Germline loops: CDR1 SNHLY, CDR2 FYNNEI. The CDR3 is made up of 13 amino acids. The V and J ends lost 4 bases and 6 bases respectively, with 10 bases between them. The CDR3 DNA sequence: TGTGCCAGCAGTGGGGGGCTAGGTCAGCCCCAGCATTTT. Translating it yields CASSGGLGQPQHF.

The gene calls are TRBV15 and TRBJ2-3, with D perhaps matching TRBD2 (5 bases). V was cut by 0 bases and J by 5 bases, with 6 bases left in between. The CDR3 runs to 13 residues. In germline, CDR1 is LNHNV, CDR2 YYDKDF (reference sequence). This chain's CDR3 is CATSRDGLDTQYF. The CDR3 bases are TGTGCCACCAGCAGAGATGGACTAGATACGCAGTATTTT.

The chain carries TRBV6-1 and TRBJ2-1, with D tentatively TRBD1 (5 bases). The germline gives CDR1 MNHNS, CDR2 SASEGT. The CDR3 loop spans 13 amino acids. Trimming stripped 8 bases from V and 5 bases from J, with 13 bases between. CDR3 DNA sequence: TGTGCCAGCCGGCCGACAGTAAACAATGAGCAGTTCTTC. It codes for CASRPTVNNEQFF.

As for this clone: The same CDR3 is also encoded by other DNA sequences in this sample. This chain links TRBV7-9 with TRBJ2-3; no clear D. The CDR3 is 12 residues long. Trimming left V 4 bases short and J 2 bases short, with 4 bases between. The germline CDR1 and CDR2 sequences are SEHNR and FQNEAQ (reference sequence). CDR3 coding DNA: TGTGCCAGCAGCTCCGTCACAGATACGCAGTATTTT. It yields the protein CASSSVTDTQYF.

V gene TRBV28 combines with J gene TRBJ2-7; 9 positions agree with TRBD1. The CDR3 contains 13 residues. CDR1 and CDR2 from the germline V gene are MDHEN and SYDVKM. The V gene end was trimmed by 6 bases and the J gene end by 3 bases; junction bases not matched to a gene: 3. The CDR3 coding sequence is TGTGCCAGCAGCAAGGGACAGGGCTACGAGCAGTACTTC. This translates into CASSKGQGYEQYF.

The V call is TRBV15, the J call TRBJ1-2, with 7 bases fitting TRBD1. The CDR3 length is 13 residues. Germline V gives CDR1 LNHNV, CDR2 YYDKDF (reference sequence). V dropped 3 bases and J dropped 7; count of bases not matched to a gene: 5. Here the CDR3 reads CATSRQGGRGYTF. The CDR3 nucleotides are TGTGCCACCAGCAGGCAGGGGGGCCGTGGCTACACCTTC.

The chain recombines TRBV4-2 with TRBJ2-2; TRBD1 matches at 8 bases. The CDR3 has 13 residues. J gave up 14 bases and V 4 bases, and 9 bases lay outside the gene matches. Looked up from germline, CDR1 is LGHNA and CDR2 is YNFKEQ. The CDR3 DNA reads TGTGCCAGCAGCCGACAAGGACAGGGACAACTGTTTTTT. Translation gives CASSRQGQGQLFF.

DNA for the CDR3: TGTGCCAGGATTAATAACCGGGAACAAAGCTCCTACGAGCAGTACTTC. It is translated as CARINNREQSSYEQYF. The chain combines TRBV6-4 with TRBJ2-7; D is perhaps TRBD2 (5 bases). Trimming cost V 9 bases and J 0 bases, with 21 bases left between them. In germline, CDR1 is MRHNA, CDR2 SNTAGT. The CDR3 consists of 16 residues.

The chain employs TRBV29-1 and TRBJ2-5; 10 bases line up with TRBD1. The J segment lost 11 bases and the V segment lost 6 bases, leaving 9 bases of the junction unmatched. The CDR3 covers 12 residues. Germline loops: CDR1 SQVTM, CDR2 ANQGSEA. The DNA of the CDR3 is TGCAGCGTAGGGACAGGGGTGGGGGAGCAGTACTTC. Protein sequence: CSVGTGVGEQYF.

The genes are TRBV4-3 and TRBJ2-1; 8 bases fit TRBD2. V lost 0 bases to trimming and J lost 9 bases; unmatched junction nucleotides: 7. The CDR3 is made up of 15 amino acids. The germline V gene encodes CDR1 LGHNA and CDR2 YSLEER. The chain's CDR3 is CASSQEQRGLGEQFF. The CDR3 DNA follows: TGCGCCAGCAGCCAAGAGCAGCGGGGGTTAGGTGAGCAGTTCTTC.

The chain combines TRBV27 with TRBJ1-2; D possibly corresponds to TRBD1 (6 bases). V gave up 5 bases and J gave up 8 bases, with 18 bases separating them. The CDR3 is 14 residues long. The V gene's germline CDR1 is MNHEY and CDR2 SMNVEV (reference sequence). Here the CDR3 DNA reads TGTGCCAGCAGTCCTGGAGTAGGGGGATCCGGCTACACCTTC. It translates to CASSPGVGGSGYTF.

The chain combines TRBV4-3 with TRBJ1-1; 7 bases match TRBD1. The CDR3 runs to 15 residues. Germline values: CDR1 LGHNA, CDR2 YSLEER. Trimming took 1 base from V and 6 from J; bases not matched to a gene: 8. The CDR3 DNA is TGCGCCAGCAGCCAAGTGACAGGGCCCCAAGCTGAAGCTTTCTTT. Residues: CASSQVTGPQAEAFF.

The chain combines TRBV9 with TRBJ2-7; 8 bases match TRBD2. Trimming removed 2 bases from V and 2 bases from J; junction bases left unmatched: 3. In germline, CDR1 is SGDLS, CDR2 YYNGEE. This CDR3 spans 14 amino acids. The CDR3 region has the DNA TGTGCCAGCAGCGTTACGGGGGGGCCCTACGAGCAGTACTTC. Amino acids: CASSVTGGPYEQYF.

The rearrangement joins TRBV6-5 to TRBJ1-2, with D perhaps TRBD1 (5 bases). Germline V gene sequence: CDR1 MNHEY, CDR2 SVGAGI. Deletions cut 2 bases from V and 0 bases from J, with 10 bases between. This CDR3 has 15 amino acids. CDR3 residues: CASSYGQGPNYGYTF. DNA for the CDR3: TGTGCCAGCAGTTACGGGCAGGGCCCTAACTATGGCTACACCTTC.

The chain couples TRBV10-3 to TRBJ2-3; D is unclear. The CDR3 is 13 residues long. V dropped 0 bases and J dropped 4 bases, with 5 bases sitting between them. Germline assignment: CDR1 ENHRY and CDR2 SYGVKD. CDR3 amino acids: CAISESAADTQYF. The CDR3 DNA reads TGTGCCATCAGTGAGTCGGCTGCAGATACGCAGTATTTT.

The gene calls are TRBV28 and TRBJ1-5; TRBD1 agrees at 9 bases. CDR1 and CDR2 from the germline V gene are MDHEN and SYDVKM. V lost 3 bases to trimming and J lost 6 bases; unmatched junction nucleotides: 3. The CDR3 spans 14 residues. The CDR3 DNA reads TGTGCCAGCAGTTTCCGGGACAGGGTTCAGCCCCAGCATTTT. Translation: CASSFRDRVQPQHF. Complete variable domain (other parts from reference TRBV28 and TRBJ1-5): DVKVTQSSRYLVKRTGEKVFLECVQDMDHENMFWYRQDPGLGLRLIYFSYDVKMKEKGDIPEGYSVSREKKERFSLILESASTNQTSMYLCASSFRDRVQPQHFGDGTRLSIL.

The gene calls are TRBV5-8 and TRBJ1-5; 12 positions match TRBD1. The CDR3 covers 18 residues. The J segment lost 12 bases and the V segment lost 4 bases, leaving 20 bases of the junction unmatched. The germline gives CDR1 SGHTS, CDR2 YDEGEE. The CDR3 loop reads CASSNPGQGASTRSGQHF. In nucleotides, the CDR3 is TGTGCCAGCAGCAACCCGGGACAGGGGGCTTCAACCCGAAGCGGCCAGCATTTT.

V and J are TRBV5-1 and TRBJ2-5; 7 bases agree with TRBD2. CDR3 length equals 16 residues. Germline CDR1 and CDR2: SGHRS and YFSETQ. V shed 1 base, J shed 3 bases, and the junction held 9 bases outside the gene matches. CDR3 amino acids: CASSLRLASPKETQYF. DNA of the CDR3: TGCGCCAGCAGCTTGCGACTAGCCTCTCCTAAAGAGACCCAGTACTTC.

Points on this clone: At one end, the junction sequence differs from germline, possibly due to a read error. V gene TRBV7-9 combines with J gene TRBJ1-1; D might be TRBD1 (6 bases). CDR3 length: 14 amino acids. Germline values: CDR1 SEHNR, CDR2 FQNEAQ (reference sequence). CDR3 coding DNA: TGTGCCAGCGGCTTGAGTGGGGGGGCCTCTGAAGCTTTCTTT. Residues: CASGLSGGASEAFF.

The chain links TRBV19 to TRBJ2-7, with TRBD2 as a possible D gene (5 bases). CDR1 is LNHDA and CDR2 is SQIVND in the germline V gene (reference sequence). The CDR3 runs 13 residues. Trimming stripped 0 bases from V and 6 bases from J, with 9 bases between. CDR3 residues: CASSIEIGSEQYF. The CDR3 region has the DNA TGTGCCAGTAGTATAGAAATAGGGAGCGAGCAGTACTTC.

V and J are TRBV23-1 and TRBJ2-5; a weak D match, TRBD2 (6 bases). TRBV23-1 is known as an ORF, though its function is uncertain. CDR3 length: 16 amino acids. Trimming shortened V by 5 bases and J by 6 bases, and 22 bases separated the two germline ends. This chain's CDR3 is CASSTFGGLTRKTQYF. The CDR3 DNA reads TGCGCCAGCAGTACTTTTGGAGGGCTAACTAGGAAGACCCAGTACTTC.

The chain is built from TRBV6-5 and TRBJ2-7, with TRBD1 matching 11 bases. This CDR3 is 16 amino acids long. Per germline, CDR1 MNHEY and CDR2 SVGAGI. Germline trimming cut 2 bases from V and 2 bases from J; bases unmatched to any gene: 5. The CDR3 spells CASSYGRDRGTYEQYF. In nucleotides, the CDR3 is TGTGCCAGCAGTTACGGCCGGGACAGGGGGACCTACGAGCAGTACTTC.

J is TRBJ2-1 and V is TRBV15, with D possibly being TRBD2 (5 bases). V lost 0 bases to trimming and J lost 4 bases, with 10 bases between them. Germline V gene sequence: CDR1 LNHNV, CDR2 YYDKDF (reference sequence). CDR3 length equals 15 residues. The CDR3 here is CATSRDFGGYNEQFF. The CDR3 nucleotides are TGTGCCACCAGCAGAGATTTCGGAGGTTACAATGAGCAGTTCTTC. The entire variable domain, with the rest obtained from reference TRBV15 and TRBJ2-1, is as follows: DAMVIQNPRYQVTQFGKPVTLSCSQTLNHNVMYWYQQKSSQAPKLLFHYYDKDFNNEADTPDNFQSRRPNTSFCFLDIRSPGLGDTAMYLCATSRDFGGYNEQFFGPGTRLTVL.